In its sample, the clone carrying this T cell receptor beta chain was seen many times. The junction differs from germline at one of its ends, possibly a read error. TCRdb used MiXCR to reprocess the 5' RACE reads, holding one entry per CDR3 protein. This table has about 130,000 distinct CDR3 sequences, 7% to 8% appearing once. This CDR3 has 14 amino acids. These data are taken from a study of CD8 T cells in ankylosing spondylitis. The chain employs TRBV12-3 or TRBV12-4 and TRBJ1-5; weak D call: TRBD1 (5 bases). The TCR comes from a female donor with ankylosing spondylitis or in good health (not recorded which). The source material was blood, either unsorted or a sorted T cell fraction (not recorded which). DNA for the CDR3: TGTCCCAGCAGCCCCATGGGGGACAATCAGCCCCAGCATTTT. Protein sequence: CPSSPMGDNQPQHF.